These 7 T cell receptor beta chains came from one sample sequenced in a study of PD-L1 blockade in urothelial cancer. Generated by immunoSEQ multiplex PCR, the TCRdb table keeps only in-frame clones and is missing some. The top ten clones hold 2% to 2.5% of a sample with around 30,000 clones, over 75% of them seen once. The source was PBMCs, collected around atezolizumab (anti-PD-L1) treatment. Receptor source: a man between 45 and 60 years old with urothelial cancer.

V gene TRBV5-1 combines with J gene TRBJ2-5, with D possibly TRBD1 on 6 matching bases. The CDR3 runs to 16 residues. V was pared by 4 bases and J by 5 bases, with 21 bases between. CDR1 is SGHRS and CDR2 is YFSETQ in the germline V gene. The CDR3 reads CASSPTPGAPGETQYF. CDR3 sequence (DNA): TGCGCCAGCAGCCCCACCCCAGGGGCCCCTGGGGAGACCCAGTACTTC.

The chain joins TRBV5-6 to TRBJ2-7; 7 nucleotides align to TRBD1. V gave up 4 bases and J gave up 3 bases; unmatched junction bases: 10. Germline CDR1 and CDR2: SGHDT and YYEEEE. This CDR3 has 15 amino acids. CDR3 in amino acids: CASSASPGQLYEQYF. For the CDR3, the DNA is TGTGCCAGCAGCGCGTCCCCGGGACAGCTCTACGAGCAGTACTTC. The full variable domain, rest sourced from reference TRBV5-6 and TRBJ2-7, is DAGVTQSPTHLIKTRGQQVTLRCSPKSGHDTVSWYQQALGQGPQFIFQYYEEEERQRGNFPDRFSGHQFPNYSSELNVNALLLGDSALYLCASSASPGQLYEQYFGPGTRLTVT.

The V and J genes are TRBV2 and TRBJ2-3, with 8 bases that match TRBD2. CDR1 and CDR2 (germline): SNHLY, FYNNEI. CDR3 length: 14 residues. V lost 6 bases, J lost 4 bases, and 6 bases stayed unmatched. The CDR3 region is CASSGLAVADTQYF. The CDR3, as DNA: TGTGCCAGCAGCGGACTAGCTGTTGCAGATACGCAGTATTTT.

The rearrangement links TRBV5-4 to TRBJ2-1, with a tentative D call TRBD1 (6 bases). The CDR3 length is 16 residues. CDR1 and CDR2 (germline): SGHNT, YYREEE (reference sequence). V was cut by 5 bases and J by 6 bases, with 21 bases left in between. The CDR3 DNA reads TGTGCCAGCAGTTTTTTCAGGAACAGGGATCTCAATGAGCAGTTCTTC. Protein: CASSFFRNRDLNEQFF.

The gene calls are TRBV7-9 and TRBJ1-4; 7 nucleotides match TRBD1. CDR3 length: 15 amino acids. Germline V gene lookup returns CDR1 SEHNR and CDR2 FQNEAQ (reference sequence). The trim removed 2 bases at V and 3 bases at J, leaving 3 bases unmatched. The CDR3 region is CASSLLGTANEKLFF. In DNA, the CDR3 is TGTGCCAGCAGCTTACTTGGGACAGCTAATGAAAAACTGTTTTTT.

V is TRBV21-1 and J is TRBJ2-3; no check of the table's D call, TRBD2, against the DNA was made. TRBV21-1 is marked as a pseudogene. The CDR3 runs to 19 residues. The CDR3 nucleotides are TGTGCCAGCAGCAAACAACCCCCGACTCGCGGGAGGGACACAGATACGCAGTATTTT. This codes for CASSKQPPTRGRDTDTQYF.

This chain links TRBV6-5 with TRBJ2-1; TRBD2 aligns across 8 bases. V shed 4 bases, J shed 5 bases, and the junction held 4 bases outside the gene matches. Germline values: CDR1 MNHEY, CDR2 SVGAGI. The CDR3 length is 14 residues. The CDR3 DNA reads as TGTGCCAGCAGTTTACGCGGGGGGCACAATGAGCAGTTCTTC. Protein sequence: CASSLRGGHNEQFF.